This entry is about one TCR beta chain. Its antigen is unidentified. These data come from a study of cytomegalovirus exposure and HLA in healthy donors. Both 60 Vbeta primers and 13 Jbeta primers went into the PCR. Per the original data handling: A follow-up analysis tallied around 80 million unique TCR beta chains, about 11 million shared. Produced via immunoSEQ multiplex PCR; TCRdb's table is partial and in-frame only. V and J calls and clone size are as listed in that table; D and trimming were resolved from the DNA. Of 130,000 to 150,000 clones in the sample, under 85% were seen once. Losses at the gene ends were 3 bases for V and 3 bases for J; bases not matched to a gene: 6. The CDR3 contains 16 residues. Germline assignment: CDR1 MGHRA and CDR2 YSYEKL. Findings and caveats of the study: A later analysis linked a missense variant in DCLRE1C to the trimming of TCR beta V and J genes.

This TCR came from a man between 18 and 35 years old in good health and CMV-seronegative. V and J are TRBV4-1 and TRBJ1-4; 8 bases fit TRBD1. Sequenced: PBMCs. The CDR3 nucleotides read TGCGCCAGCAGCCAGGTCATGGACAGGGCTAATGAAAAACTGTTTTTT. It encodes CASSQVMDRANEKLFF.